This T cell receptor beta chain was sequenced during a study of cytomegalovirus exposure and HLA in healthy donors. Study-wide points: When analyzed later, the rates of TCR association showed variation by HLA locus, with DRB1 the most and HLA-C the fewest. On later analysis, the bulk of CMV-associated TCR beta chains appeared to be HLA-restricted. The study flagged roughly 160 TCR beta chains as cytomegalovirus-associated.

Germline loops: CDR1 MNHEY, CDR2 SMNVEV (reference sequence). The CDR3 is 13 amino acids. J was trimmed by 10 bases and V by 2 bases; bases with no gene match: 5. Notes on this clone: Its antigen is unidentified.

Primers: 60 Vbeta forward and 13 Jbeta reverse. Some clones are missing from TCRdb's copy, which holds only in-frame ones; the method was immunoSEQ multiplex PCR. In the table there are about 170,000 clones, approximately 80% of which are singletons. The clonotype was recovered from a young man in good health and CMV-seropositive. The chain is built from TRBV27 and TRBJ2-1; 7 nucleotides align to TRBD2. The sequenced sample was PBMCs. Here the CDR3 DNA reads TGTGCCAGCAGTTTACTAGCGGAAGGGGAGCAGTTCTTC. Translated: CASSLLAEGEQFF.